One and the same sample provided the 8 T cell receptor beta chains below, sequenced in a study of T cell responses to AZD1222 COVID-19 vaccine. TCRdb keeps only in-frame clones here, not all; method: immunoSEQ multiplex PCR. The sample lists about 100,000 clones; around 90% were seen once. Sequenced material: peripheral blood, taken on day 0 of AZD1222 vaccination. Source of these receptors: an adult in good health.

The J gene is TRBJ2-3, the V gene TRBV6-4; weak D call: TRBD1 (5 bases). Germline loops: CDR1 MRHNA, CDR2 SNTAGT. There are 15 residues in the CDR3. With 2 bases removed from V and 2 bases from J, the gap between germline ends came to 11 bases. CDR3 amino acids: CASSDGALPTDTQYF. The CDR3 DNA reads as TGTGCCAGCAGTGACGGGGCATTACCCACAGATACGCAGTATTTT.

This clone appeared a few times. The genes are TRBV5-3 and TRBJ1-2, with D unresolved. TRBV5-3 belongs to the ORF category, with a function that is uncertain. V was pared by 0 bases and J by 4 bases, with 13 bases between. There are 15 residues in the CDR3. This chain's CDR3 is CARSLEVEQPYGYTF. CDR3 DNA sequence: TGTGCCAGAAGCTTGGAGGTTGAACAGCCCTATGGCTACACCTTC.

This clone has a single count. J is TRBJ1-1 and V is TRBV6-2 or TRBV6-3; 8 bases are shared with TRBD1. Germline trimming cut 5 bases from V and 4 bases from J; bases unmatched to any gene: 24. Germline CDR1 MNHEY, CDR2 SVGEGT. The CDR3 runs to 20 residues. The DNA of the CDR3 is TGTGCCAGCAGTCGGTGGGGGACCCAGTTACGCACAACAGGGGGCACTGAAGCTTTCTTT. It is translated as CASSRWGTQLRTTGGTEAFF.

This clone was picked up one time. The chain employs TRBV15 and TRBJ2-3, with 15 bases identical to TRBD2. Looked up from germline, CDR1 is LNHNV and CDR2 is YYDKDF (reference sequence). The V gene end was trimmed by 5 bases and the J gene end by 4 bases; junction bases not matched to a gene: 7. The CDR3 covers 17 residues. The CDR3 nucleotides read TGTGCCACCAGCTTCCGGACTAGCGGGGGGGCTGCAGATACGCAGTATTTT. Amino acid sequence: CATSFRTSGGAADTQYF.

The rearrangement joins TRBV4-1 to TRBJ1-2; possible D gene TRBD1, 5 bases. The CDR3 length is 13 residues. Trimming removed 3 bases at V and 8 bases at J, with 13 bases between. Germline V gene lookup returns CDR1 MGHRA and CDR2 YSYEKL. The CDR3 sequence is CASSQGNRGGYTF. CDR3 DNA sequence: TGCGCCAGCAGCCAGGGCAACCGGGGGGGCTACACCTTC.

CDR3 loop: CASSMPYRARNYGYTF. CDR3 sequence (DNA): TGTGCCAGCTCAATGCCATACAGAGCAAGGAACTATGGCTACACCTTC. The chain couples TRBV18 to TRBJ1-2; D gene unclear. Per germline, CDR1 KGHSH and CDR2 LQKENI. CDR3 length: 16 residues. V was cut by 5 bases and J by 2 bases, with 18 bases left in between.

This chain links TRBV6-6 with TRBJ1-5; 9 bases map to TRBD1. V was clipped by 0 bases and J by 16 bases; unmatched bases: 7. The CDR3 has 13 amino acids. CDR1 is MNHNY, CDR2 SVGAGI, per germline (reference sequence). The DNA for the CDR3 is TGTGCCAGCAGTTACTCGGGACAGGGTGTAGGACATTTT. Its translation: CASSYSGQGVGHF.

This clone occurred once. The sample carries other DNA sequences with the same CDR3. The CDR3 sequence is CASSVGGGNNSPLHF. Here the CDR3 DNA reads TGTGCCAGCAGCGTAGGAGGGGGGAATAATTCACCCCTCCACTTT. The chain joins TRBV9 to TRBJ1-6; possible D gene TRBD1, 6 bases. The ends were cut back, 0 bases at V and 5 bases at J, with 9 bases in the middle. The CDR3 runs to 15 residues. Germline CDR1 SGDLS, CDR2 YYNGEE. Complete variable domain (other parts from reference TRBV9 and TRBJ1-6): DSGVTQTPKHLITATGQRVTLRCSPRSGDLSVYWYQQSLDQGLQFLIQYYNGEERAKGNILERFSAQQFPDLHSELNLSSLELGDSALYFCASSVGGGNNSPLHFGNGTRLTVT.